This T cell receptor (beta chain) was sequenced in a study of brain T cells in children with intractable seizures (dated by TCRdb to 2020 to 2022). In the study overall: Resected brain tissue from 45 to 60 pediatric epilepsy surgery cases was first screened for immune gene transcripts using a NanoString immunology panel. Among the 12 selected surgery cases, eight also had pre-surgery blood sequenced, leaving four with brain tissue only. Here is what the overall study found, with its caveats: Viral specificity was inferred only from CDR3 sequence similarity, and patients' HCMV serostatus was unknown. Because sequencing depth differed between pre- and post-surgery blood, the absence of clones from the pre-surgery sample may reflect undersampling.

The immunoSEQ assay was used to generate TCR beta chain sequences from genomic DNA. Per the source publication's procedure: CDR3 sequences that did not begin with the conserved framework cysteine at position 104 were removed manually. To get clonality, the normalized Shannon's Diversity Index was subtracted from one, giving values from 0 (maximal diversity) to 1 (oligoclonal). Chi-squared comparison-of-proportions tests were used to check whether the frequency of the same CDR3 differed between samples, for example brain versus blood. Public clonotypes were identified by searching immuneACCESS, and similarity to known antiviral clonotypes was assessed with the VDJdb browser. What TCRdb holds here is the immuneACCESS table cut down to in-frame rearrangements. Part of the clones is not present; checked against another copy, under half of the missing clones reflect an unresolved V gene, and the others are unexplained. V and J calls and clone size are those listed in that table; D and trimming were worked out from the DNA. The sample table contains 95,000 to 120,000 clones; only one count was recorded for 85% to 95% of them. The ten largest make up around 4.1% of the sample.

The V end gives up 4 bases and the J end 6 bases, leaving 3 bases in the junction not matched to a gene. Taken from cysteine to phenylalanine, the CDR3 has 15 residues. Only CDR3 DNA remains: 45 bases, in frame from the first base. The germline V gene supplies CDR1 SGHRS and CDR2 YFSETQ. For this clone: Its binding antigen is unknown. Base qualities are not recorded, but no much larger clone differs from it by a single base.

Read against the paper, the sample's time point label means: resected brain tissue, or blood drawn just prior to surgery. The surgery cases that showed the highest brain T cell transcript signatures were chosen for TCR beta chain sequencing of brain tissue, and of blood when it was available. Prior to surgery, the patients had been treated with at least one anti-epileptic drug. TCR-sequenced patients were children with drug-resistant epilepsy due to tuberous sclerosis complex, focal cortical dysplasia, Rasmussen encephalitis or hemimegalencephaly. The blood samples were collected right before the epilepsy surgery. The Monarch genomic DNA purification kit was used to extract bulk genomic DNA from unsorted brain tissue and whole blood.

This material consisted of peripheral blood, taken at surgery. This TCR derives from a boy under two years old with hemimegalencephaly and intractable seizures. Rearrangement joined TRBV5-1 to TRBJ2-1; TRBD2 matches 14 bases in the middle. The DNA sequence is TGCGCCAGCAGCCCGGGACTAGCGGGAGCCAATGAGCAGTTCTTC. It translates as CASSPGLAGANEQFF.